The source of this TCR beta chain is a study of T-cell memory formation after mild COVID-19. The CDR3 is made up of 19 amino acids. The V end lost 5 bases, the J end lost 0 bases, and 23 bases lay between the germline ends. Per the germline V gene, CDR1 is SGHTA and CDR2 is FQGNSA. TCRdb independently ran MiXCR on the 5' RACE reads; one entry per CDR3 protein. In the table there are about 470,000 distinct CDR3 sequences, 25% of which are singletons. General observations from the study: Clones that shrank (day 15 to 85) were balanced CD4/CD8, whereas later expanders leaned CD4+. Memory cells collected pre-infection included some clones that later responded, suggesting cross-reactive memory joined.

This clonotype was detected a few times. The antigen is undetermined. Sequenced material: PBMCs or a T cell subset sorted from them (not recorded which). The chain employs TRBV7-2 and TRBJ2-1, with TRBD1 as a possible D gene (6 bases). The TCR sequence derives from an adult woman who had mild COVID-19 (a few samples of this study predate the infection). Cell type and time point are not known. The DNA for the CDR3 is TGTGCCAGCAGCGATTCTTGGTCAGGGACAAAGAGCTCCTACAATGAGCAGTTCTTC. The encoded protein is CASSDSWSGTKSSYNEQFF.